The 12 T cell receptor beta chains given below trace back to one sample, sequenced in a study of PD-L1 blockade in urothelial cancer. Clones were read by immunoSEQ multiplex PCR, and TCRdb kept only the in-frame ones, dropping some. The table includes about 30,000 clones, 70% to 90% detected once. Indicated time point: peripheral blood 6 weeks after treatment start. The sample in question was PBMCs, obtained around atezolizumab (anti-PD-L1) treatment. The receptors stem from a man older than 75 with urothelial cancer.

The chain has TRBV5-1 and TRBJ2-4, with 9 bases fitting TRBD1. The CDR3 has 16 residues. J was trimmed by 6 bases and V by 0 bases; bases with no gene match: 7. Germline CDR1 and CDR2: SGHRS and YFSETQ. The CDR3 spells CASSLATGGYGNIQYF. DNA of the CDR3: TGCGCCAGCAGCTTGGCCACAGGGGGCTACGGAAACATTCAGTACTTC.

V and J are TRBV6-5 and TRBJ2-7; 9 nucleotides agree with TRBD2. V shed 3 bases and J 2 bases; nucleotides not matched to a gene: 5. There are 15 residues in the CDR3. Germline assignment: CDR1 MNHEY and CDR2 SVGAGI. CDR3 loop: CASSYRIAGAYEQYF. The CDR3 nucleotides are TGTGCCAGCAGTTATCGAATAGCGGGAGCCTACGAGCAGTACTTC.

CDR3 nucleotides: TGCGCCAGCAGCCTTGGACGGGGAAGCGGGAGACCCACCCGGGGTTCCTACAATGAGCAGTTCTTC. It specifies CASSLGRGSGRPTRGSYNEQFF. The chain combines TRBV4-1 with TRBJ2-1; 8 nucleotides line up with TRBD2. This CDR3 has 22 amino acids. Trimming at V came to 4 bases and at J to 1 base, leaving 24 bases not matched to a gene. CDR1 is MGHRA and CDR2 is YSYEKL in the germline V gene.

This rearrangement joins TRBV6-1 to TRBJ2-1; TRBD2 agrees at 10 bases. The CDR3 loop spans 17 amino acids. From germline, CDR1 is MNHNS and CDR2 SASEGT. V was clipped by 0 bases and J by 1 base; unmatched bases: 3. The DNA of the CDR3 is TGTGCCAGCAGTGAAGCGTCTAGCGGGAGTTCCTACAATGAGCAGTTCTTC. This sequence encodes CASSEASSGSSYNEQFF.

This chain joins TRBV7-9 and TRBJ2-3; weak D call: TRBD1 (7 bases). Looked up from germline, CDR1 is SEHNR and CDR2 is FQNEAQ (reference sequence). The CDR3 is made up of 15 amino acids. The V end lost 5 bases, the J end lost 6 bases, and 18 bases lay between the germline ends. The CDR3 region has the DNA TGTGCCAGCAGCCCGACGGAGGGGGCGGGGGATACGCAGTATTTT. Its translation: CASSPTEGAGDTQYF.

The V call is TRBV18, the J call TRBJ2-2; D gene ambiguous. V lost 1 base, J lost 0 bases, and 9 bases lay in between. This CDR3 comprises 16 residues. Germline lookup yields CDR1 KGHSH and CDR2 LQKENI. DNA of the CDR3: TGTGCCAGCTCACCACGATCCGCGGCGAACACCGGGGAGCTGTTTTTT. Translating gives CASSPRSAANTGELFF.

This clone was seen only a few times. J is TRBJ2-4 and V is TRBV7-9, with 7 bases identical to TRBD2. Unmatched junction bases numbered 3, after V lost 4 bases and J lost 3 bases. CDR1 and CDR2 (germline): SEHNR, FQNEAQ (reference sequence). The CDR3 runs to 14 residues. The CDR3 DNA sequence: TGTGCCAGCAGCTCAAGGGACTACAAAAACATTCAGTACTTC. Translated, it gives CASSSRDYKNIQYF.

The chain uses TRBV7-2 and TRBJ2-2; the D gene is possibly TRBD2 (6 bases). Germline assignment: CDR1 SGHTA and CDR2 FQGNSA. With 3 bases removed from V and 4 bases from J, the gap between germline ends came to 12 bases. The CDR3 covers 15 residues. DNA of the CDR3: TGTGCCAGCAGCTTGGTCGGGAGAGGCACCGGGGAGCTGTTTTTT. This encodes CASSLVGRGTGELFF.

The chain has TRBV7-9 and TRBJ1-2; TRBD1 agrees at 9 bases. Unmatched junction bases numbered 12, after V lost 5 bases and J lost 5 bases. Per the germline V gene, CDR1 is SEHNR and CDR2 is FQNEAQ (reference sequence). The CDR3 is made up of 16 amino acids. The CDR3 DNA reads TGTGCCAGCAGCGACAGGAACAGGGGGCAGAGGTATGGCTACACCTTC. Translated, it gives CASSDRNRGQRYGYTF.

V gene TRBV19 combines with J gene TRBJ1-1, with 7 bases fitting TRBD1. CDR3 size: 15 residues. Germline assignment: CDR1 LNHDA and CDR2 SQIVND (reference sequence). J lost 6 bases, V lost 6 bases, and 13 bases had no gene match. The CDR3 here is CASSGQAVRVAEAFF. The DNA for the CDR3 is TGTGCCAGTAGCGGACAGGCGGTTCGCGTCGCTGAAGCTTTCTTT. Based on the CDR3 plus reference TRBV19 and TRBJ1-1, the full variable domain is DGGITQSPKYLFRKEGQNVTLSCEQNLNHDAMYWYRQDPGQGLRLIYYSQIVNDFQKGDIAEGYSVSREKKESFPLTVTSAQKNPTAFYLCASSGQAVRVAEAFFGQGTRLTVV.

This chain joins TRBV11-2 and TRBJ2-7; 7 nucleotides agree with TRBD1. The CDR3 runs 14 residues. Germline trimming cut 5 bases from V and 1 base from J; bases unmatched to any gene: 5. Germline V gene lookup returns CDR1 SGHAT and CDR2 FQNNGV. The CDR3 DNA follows: TGTGCCAGCAGCCGAGGACAGGTTTCCTACGAGCAGTACTTC. Residues: CASSRGQVSYEQYF.

The V and J genes are TRBV29-1 and TRBJ2-3; TRBD2 matches 9 bases. The CDR3 is 16 amino acids. Germline V CDR1 and CDR2: SQVTM, ANQGSEA. Trimming removed 6 bases from V and 4 bases from J; junction bases left unmatched: 14. The CDR3 region is CSVARGTSFSADTQYF. In DNA, the CDR3 is TGCAGCGTCGCAAGGGGGACTAGCTTTTCGGCAGATACGCAGTATTTT.